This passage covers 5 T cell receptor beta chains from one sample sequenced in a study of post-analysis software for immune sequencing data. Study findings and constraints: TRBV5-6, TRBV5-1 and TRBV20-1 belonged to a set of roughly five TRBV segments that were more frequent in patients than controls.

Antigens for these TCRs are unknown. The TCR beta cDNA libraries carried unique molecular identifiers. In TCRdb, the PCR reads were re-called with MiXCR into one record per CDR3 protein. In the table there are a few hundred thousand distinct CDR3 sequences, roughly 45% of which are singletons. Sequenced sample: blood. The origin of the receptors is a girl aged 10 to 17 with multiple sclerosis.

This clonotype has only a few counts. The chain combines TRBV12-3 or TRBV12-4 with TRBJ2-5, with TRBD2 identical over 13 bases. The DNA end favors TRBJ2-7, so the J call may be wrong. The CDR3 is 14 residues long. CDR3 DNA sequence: TGTGCCAGCAGTGGACTAGCGGGAGACTACGAGCAGTACTTC. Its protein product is CASSGLAGDYEQYF.

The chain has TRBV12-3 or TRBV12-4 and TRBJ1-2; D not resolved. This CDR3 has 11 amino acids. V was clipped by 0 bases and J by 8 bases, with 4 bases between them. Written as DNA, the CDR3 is TGTGCCAGCAGTTTAGCGCTAGGCTACACCTTC. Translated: CASSLALGYTF.

DNA of the CDR3: TGTGCCAGCAGCTCCCCGTACAGGGACACTGAAGCTTTCTTT. This sequence encodes CASSSPYRDTEAFF. V is TRBV7-9 and J is TRBJ1-1; the D gene is possibly TRBD1 (6 bases). This CDR3 has 14 residues. CDR1 is SEHNR, CDR2 FQNEAQ, per germline (reference sequence). Trimming cost V 4 bases and J 3 bases, with 12 bases left between them. Full variable domain (missing parts from reference TRBV7-9 and TRBJ1-1): DTGVSQNPRHKITKRGQNVTFRCDPISEHNRLYWYRQTLGQGPEFLTYFQNEAQLEKSRLLSDRFSAERPKGSFSTLEIQRTEQGDSAMYLCASSSPYRDTEAFFGQGTRLTVV.

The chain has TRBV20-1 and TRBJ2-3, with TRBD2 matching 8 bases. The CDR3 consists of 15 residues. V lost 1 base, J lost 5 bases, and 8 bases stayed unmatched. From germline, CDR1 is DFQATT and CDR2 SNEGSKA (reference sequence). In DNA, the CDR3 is TGCAGTGCTAGAGGGAGTGGAAGCGGGAGAGATACGCAGTATTTT. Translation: CSARGSGSGRDTQYF.

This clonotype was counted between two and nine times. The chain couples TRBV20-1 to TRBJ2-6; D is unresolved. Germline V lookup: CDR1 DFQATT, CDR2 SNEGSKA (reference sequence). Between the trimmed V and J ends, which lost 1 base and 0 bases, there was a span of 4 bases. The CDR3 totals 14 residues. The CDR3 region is CSARVGSGANVLTF. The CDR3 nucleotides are TGCAGTGCTAGAGTCGGCTCTGGGGCCAACGTCCTGACTTTC.